This T cell receptor (beta chain) was recovered during a study of CD8 T cells in ankylosing spondylitis. Findings and caveats of the study: Significantly higher representation of disease-linked clones was reported for matched ankylosing spondylitis synovial fluid. In the blood and synovial fluid of reactive arthritis, some motif variants had been previously reported. Among TCR beta sequences, a motif of several highly homologous variants appeared characteristic of ankylosing spondylitis blood.

This clonotype has at least ten counts. Its antigen is currently unknown. TCRdb passed the 5' RACE reads through MiXCR, listing each CDR3 protein once. Of around 120,000 distinct CDR3 sequences detected, about an eighth appear once; the ten largest clones hold 2.5% to 3.5%. V shed 4 bases, J shed 6 bases, and the junction held 6 bases outside the gene matches. Germline V gene sequence: CDR1 SGHNT, CDR2 YENEEA. The CDR3 is made up of 14 amino acids. Specimen: blood, either unsorted or a sorted T cell fraction (not recorded which). This sequence joins TRBV11-3 and TRBJ2-7; 10 positions match TRBD1. This clonotype was sampled from a female donor with ankylosing spondylitis or in good health (not recorded which). The CDR3 spells CASSSGQGRSEQYF. The CDR3, as DNA: TGTGCCAGCAGCTCGGGACAGGGGAGATCCGAGCAGTACTTC.